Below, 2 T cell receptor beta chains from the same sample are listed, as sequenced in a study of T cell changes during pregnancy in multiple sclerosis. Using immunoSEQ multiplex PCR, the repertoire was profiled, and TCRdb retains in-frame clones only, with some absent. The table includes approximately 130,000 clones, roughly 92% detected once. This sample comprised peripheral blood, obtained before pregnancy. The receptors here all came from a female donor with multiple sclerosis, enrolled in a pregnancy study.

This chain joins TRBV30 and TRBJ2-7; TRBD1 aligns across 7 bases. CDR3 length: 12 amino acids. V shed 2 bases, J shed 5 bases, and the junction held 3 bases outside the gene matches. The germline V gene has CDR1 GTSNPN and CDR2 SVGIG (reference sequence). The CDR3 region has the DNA TGTGCCTGGAGTAAACAGGGGAACGAGCAGTACTTC. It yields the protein CAWSKQGNEQYF.

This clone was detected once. The CDR3 protein is CASSQTDRDEQYF. Written as DNA, the CDR3 is TGCGCCAGCAGTCAAACGGACAGGGACGAGCAGTACTTC. The V and J genes are TRBV23-1 and TRBJ2-7; 8 bases map to TRBD1. TRBV23-1 is an open reading frame whose function is uncertain. V shed 2 bases and J 5 bases; nucleotides not matched to a gene: 2. The CDR3 has 13 amino acids.